This TCR beta chain was captured by sequencing in a study of post-analysis software for immune sequencing data. Each TCR beta cDNA library carried unique molecular identifiers. Some 540,000 cDNA molecules were obtained from roughly 1.1 to 9.2 million T cells. TCRdb ran MiXCR on the PCR reads and lists one entry per CDR3 protein. The table has fewer than 700,000 distinct CDR3 sequences, around 40% seen once. Study conclusions and caveats: Five TRBV segments were significantly more frequent in patients than in controls. TRBV5-6, TRBV5-1 and TRBV20-1 were among these segments.

V shed 7 bases, J shed 8 bases, and the junction held 6 bases outside the gene matches. CDR3 length: 12 residues. Details on this clonotype: No antigen is known for it.

What was sequenced was blood. This TCR derives from a girl aged 10 to 17 with multiple sclerosis. This chain joins TRBV12-3 or TRBV12-4 and TRBJ1-2, with TRBD1 matching over 8 bases. CDR3 loop: CASTAGGEGYTF. CDR3 nucleotides: TGTGCCAGCACCGCAGGGGGCGAAGGCTACACCTTC.